This paragraph reports one T cell receptor (beta chain). Time point: pre-sensitization, week 0. Treatment denoted: therapeutic diphenylcyclopropenone sensitization with weekly scalp DPC. The data belong to a study of human T cells and chemical hapten exposure. On the study more broadly: The patch tests put 0.01% DPC on the skin of the upper back and were read 6 days later.

Trimming took 7 bases from V and 0 from J, leaving 17 bases between them. The CDR3 contains 16 residues. CDR1 KGHSH and CDR2 LQKENI come from the germline V gene. The study used a library that attached unique molecular identifiers to individual cDNA molecules. Per the authors' pipeline: With a range of about 23,224 to 700,000, the median per sample was 95,638 TCRs. From the RACE reads, TCRdb called clonotypes with MiXCR, one entry per CDR3 protein. These V and J calls are TCRdb output, not the study's own analysis. Of tens of thousands of distinct CDR3 sequences in the sample, 7.5% to 8% were seen once.

The TCR originated in a woman aged 45-60 years with alopecia areata. Some clones in this sample may be carry-over from other donors' samples. The source material was whole blood, sampled in connection with sensitization to the hapten diphenylcyclopropenone (DPC). The chain has TRBV18 and TRBJ2-3, with D perhaps matching TRBD1 (6 bases). The CDR3 DNA is TGTGCCAGCTTTACGGACAGACAGCCTAGCACAGATACGCAGTATTTT. Its protein product is CASFTDRQPSTDTQYF.